This T cell receptor (beta chain) was found in a study of preoperative IRX-2 immunotherapy in early breast cancer (dated by TCRdb to between 2018 and 2020). The protocol used for the library was the immunoSEQ multiplex PCR assay. TCRdb's version of the immuneACCESS table is confined to in-frame rearrangements and falls short of the full clone set. An unresolved V gene accounts for under half of the shortfall where checked; the remainder is of unknown origin. The sample yields approximately 100,000 clones; more than 80% were counted once. The top ten clones comprise roughly 2% of the sample. What this sample's treatment or condition label stands for: preoperative locoregional IRX-2 cytokine immunotherapy. The samples were obtained from a phase Ib study that tested preoperative, locoregional IRX-2 cytokine immunotherapy designed to prime immune responses. Before surgery, IRX-2 was given to the donors, who were patients with early-stage breast cancer.

The cysteine opens and the phenylalanine closes a CDR3 of 16 amino acids. Left in the record is the CDR3 DNA by itself, 48 bases read in frame from the first base. V ends up 3 bases short and J 7 bases short, with an unmatched junction base count of 7. The germline V gene specifies KGHSH as CDR1 and LQKENI as CDR2. Notes on this clone: Its cognate antigen has yet to be identified. No base qualities exist here, and no much larger clone lies one base off it.

The rearranged chain carries TRBV18 and TRBJ2-1, with 12 central nucleotides matching TRBD2. The receptor comes from a human donor with breast cancer. Sequences were derived from tumor tissue, sampled after IRX-2 immunotherapy. The base sequence is TGTGCCAGCTCACCGACGAGACTAGCGGGGGCTAATGAGCAGTTCTTC. Translated, this is CASSPTRLAGANEQFF.